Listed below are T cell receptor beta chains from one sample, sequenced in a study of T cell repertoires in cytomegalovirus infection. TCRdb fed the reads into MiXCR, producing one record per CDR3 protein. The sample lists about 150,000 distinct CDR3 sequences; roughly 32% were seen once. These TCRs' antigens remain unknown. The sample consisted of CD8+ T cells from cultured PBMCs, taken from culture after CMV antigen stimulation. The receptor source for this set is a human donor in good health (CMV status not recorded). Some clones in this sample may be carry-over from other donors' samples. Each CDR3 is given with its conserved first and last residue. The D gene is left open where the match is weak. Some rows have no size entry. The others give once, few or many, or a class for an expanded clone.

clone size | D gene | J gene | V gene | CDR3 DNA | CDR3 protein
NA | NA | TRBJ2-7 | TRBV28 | TGTGCCAGCGTGGACCCTCCCAGCTCCTACGAGCAGTACTTC | CASVDPPSSYEQYF
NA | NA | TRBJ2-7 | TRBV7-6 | TGTGCCAGCAGCTTAGGTGCGGAGGGAAGCGAGCAGTACTTC | CASSLGAEGSEQYF
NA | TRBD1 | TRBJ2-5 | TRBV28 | TGTGCCAGCAGTCTCGTCGGACAGGAAGATCGGGGGACCCAGTACTTC | CASSLVGQEDRGTQYF
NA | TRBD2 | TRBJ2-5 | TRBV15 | TGTGCCACGGGGTCCAGCGGGGGGGCCGCAGAGACCCAGTACTTC | CATGSSGGAAETQYF
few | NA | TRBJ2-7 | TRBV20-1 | TGCAGTGCTAGAGCACGGGGCCCTTACTACGAGCAGTACTTC | CSARARGPYYEQYF
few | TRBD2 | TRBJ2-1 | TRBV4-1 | TGCGCCAGCAGCCAAGGCCTAGCGGGGGGGTTAAATGAGCAGTTCTTC | CASSQGLAGGLNEQFF
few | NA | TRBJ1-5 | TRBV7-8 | TGTGCCAGCAGCTTACGGCCAGGGTCGTATCAGCCCCAGCATTTT | CASSLRPGSYQPQHF
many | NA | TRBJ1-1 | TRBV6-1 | TGTGCCAGCAGTGGGTTAGGGGGGAGCGCTGAAGCTTTCTTT | CASSGLGGSAEAFF
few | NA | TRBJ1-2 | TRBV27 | TGTGCCAGCAGTCCTGCCTCAGGGTATCTGGGCTATGGCTACACCTTC | CASSPASGYLGYGYTF
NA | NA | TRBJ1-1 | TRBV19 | TGTGCCACCACGGCCCGGGAGATCATGAACACTGAAGCTTTCTTT | CATTAREIMNTEAFF
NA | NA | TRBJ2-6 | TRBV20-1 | TGCAGTGCTCCTCGATTAAGGACAGCGTGGCCTGGAGGGGCCAACGTCCTGACTTTC | CSAPRLRTAWPGGANVLTF
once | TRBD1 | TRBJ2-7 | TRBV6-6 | TGTGCCAGCAGTCGCCCCGGGACAGGCGCCGACGAGCAGTACTTC | CASSRPGTGADEQYF
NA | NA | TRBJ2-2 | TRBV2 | TGTGCCAGCAGTGAGGGCCCCCTTCACGACGGGGAGCTGTTTTTT | CASSEGPLHDGELFF
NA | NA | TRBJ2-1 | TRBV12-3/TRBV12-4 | TGTGCCAGCAGCTACCCGATGAGCTCCTACAATGAGCAGTTCTTC | CASSYPMSSYNEQFF
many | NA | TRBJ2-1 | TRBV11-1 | TGTGCCAGCAGCTTAAACTCCGGGAGCTACAATGAGCAGTTCTTC | CASSLNSGSYNEQFF
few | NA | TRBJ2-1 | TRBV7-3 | TGTGCCAGCAGCTTGAGGGGTCCCTACAATGAGCAGTTCTTC | CASSLRGPYNEQFF
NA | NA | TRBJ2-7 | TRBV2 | TGTGCCAGCAGTCCGGACTACGGGAGCTCCTACGAGCAGTACTTC | CASSPDYGSSYEQYF
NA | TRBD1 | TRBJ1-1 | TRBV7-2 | TGTGCCAGCAGCTGGACAGGGGCTGAAGCTTTCTTT | CASSWTGAEAFF
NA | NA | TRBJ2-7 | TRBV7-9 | TGTGCCAGCAGCGTAGGGACAACCTACGAGCAGTACTTC | CASSVGTTYEQYF
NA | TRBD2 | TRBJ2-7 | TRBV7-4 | TGTGCCAGCAGTTCCGGCTGGGAGGGTTTCTACGAGCAGTACTTC | CASSSGWEGFYEQYF
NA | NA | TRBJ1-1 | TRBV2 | TGTGCCAGCAGAATAGTGGGGGGAGCTGAAGCTTTCTTT | CASRIVGGAEAFF
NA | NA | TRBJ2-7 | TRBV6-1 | TGTGCCAGCAGTGAGCAGGGGCTATCCTACGAGCAGTACTTC | CASSEQGLSYEQYF
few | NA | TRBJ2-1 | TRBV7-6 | TGTGCCAGCAGCTTGGATAGAGGCTCCTACAATGAGCAGTTCTTC | CASSLDRGSYNEQFF
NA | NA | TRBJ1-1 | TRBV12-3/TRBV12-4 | TGTGCCAGCAGTCTAATGGGGGTTCTCACTCAAGCTTTCTTT | CASSLMGVLTQAFF
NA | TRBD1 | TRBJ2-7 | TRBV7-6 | TGTGCCAGCAGCTTAGCTGGGACAGGGATCTCCTACGAGCAGTACTTC | CASSLAGTGISYEQYF
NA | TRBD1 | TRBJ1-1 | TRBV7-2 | TGTGCCAGCAGCACCGGGACAGGGTTGGAAGTAACTGAAGCTTTCTTT | CASSTGTGLEVTEAFF